This T cell receptor (beta chain) was found in a study of T cell responses to AZD1222 COVID-19 vaccine (dated by TCRdb to the early 2020s). A note on the overall study: A total of 230 or so trial participants underwent TCR sequencing, of whom 207 received two doses of AZD1222 and around 26 received two doses of the MenACWY control vaccine. Enrollment into the trials was organized by age into subgroups of 18-55, 56-69 and 70-plus years, and those subgroups contained roughly 140, 27 and 60 TCR-sequenced participants, respectively. The research as a whole found: Vaccine-associated CD4 TCRs spanned the whole spike protein, with dominant responses in regions 160-218 and 743-854. Reportedly, almost half of the unique spike-specific TCRs recognized epitopes lying outside the regions that are mutated in the B.1.351 and B.1.1.7 variants. Participants were mostly white British, with more females than males. The authors suggested clonal diversity may have been underestimated. Conclusions about previously exposed vaccinees are limited because only six or seven AZD1222 recipients were SARS-CoV-2 seropositive at baseline. Because no samples from the day 14 peak response were available, repertoires could be characterized only after the peak T cell response. In the small 56-69-year group, the increase in depth fell short of significance, most likely because of low power. After two AZD1222 doses, spike-specific TCR breadth and depth were significantly higher than at day 0 and than in MenACWY recipients.

After removal of 7 bases from V and 4 bases from J, the junction retains 7 bases not matched to a gene. CDR3 length: 15 amino acids, cysteine to phenylalanine. Only the CDR3 part of the read is kept: 45 bases, read in frame from the first base. The germline V gene (reference sequence) specifies LNHDA as CDR1 and SQIVND as CDR2. On this clone itself: Its binding antigen is unknown. No much larger clone is present one base from it, and per-base qualities are unavailable.

The sample's time point, from its label and the paper: about 28 days (+/-7) after the second vaccine dose. AZD1222 recipients whose second dose came at about 4 weeks and those whose second dose came at about 12 weeks were combined into one group, since spike-specific TCR depth and breadth did not differ between the two schedules. The vaccinee samples were drawn from two UK trials, COV001 and COV002, one of which was a single-blind randomized controlled phase 2/3 trial testing AZD1222 (ChAdOx1 nCoV-19) in healthy adults. Trial participant PBMC samples were collected at day 0 and day 28 after the second dose for TCRbeta chain sequencing. The CDR3 regions of human TCRbeta chains were subjected to immunosequencing. Concerning the study's data processing: Repertoire TCRs were checked for matches against a reference library of SARS-CoV-2-specific TCRs that had been generated using the MIRA antigen-specificity platform. Breadth was defined as the fraction of unique TCRs that were SARS-CoV-2-associated, and depth was defined as the fraction of total T cells that were SARS-CoV-2-associated. Each spike-specific TCR was assigned to its reactive spike region and to a CD4 or CD8 class using the MIRA data. Log10-transformed breadth and depth values were compared by one-way ANOVA with Sidak's multiple comparisons tests. As stored in TCRdb, this immuneACCESS dataset retains in-frame rearrangements with V and J assigned. A fraction of the clones does not appear; measured against another copy, unresolved V genes explain less than half of the discrepancy, and the remainder lacks a known reason. The V and J calls and clone size are taken from that table; D and trimming were inferred from the DNA. This sample comprises around 180,000 clones, around 89% of them detected only once. The ten largest clones take up more than 25% of the sample.

The source of this sequence is an adult who received the AZD1222 COVID-19 vaccine. This material consisted of peripheral blood, taken 28 days after the second AZD1222 dose. The receptor chain draws on TRBV19 and TRBJ2-1; TRBD2 aligns with 10 central bases. The CDR3 amino acid sequence is: CASNSGGSFYNEQFF. Read as DNA, the sequence is TGTGCCAGTAATAGCGGGGGGAGCTTTTACAATGAGCAGTTCTTC.